A single sample gave rise to the 21 T cell receptor beta chains below, sequenced in a study of regulatory T cells in long-lasting Graves disease. Arm-PCR of CDR3 regions and iRepertoire HTBI primers were used to build TCR beta libraries. MiXCR, run by TCRdb on the multiplex PCR reads, gives a single entry per CDR3 protein. Among some 600,000 distinct CDR3 sequences listed, roughly 15% were seen once. Time point given: newly diagnosed GD, antithyroid drugs for less than 3 months. Extracted RNA from PBMCs served as the source of the TCR library. This same sample was also taken into another study, of T cells in Graves' hyperthyroidism and ophthalmopathy.

The sample was peripheral blood mononuclear cells (PBMCs), taken at new diagnosis, from a patient treated with antithyroid drugs. These receptor sequences come from a man aged 18 to 30 with Graves disease.

The chain recombines TRBV4-1 with TRBJ2-7; perhaps TRBD1 as D (6 bases). The CDR3 is 15 amino acids. Trimming left V 2 bases short and J 2 bases short, with 13 bases between. Germline assignment: CDR1 MGHRA and CDR2 YSYEKL. CDR3 DNA sequence: TGCGCCAGCAGCCAATTCGTCGACAGGACCTACGAGCAGTACTTC. This codes for CASSQFVDRTYEQYF.

The V call is TRBV7-2, the J call TRBJ2-6; possibly TRBD1 or TRBD2 for D (5 bases each). Per germline, CDR1 SGHTA and CDR2 FQGNSA. V dropped 1 base and J dropped 1 base, with 11 bases sitting between them. The CDR3 loop spans 17 amino acids. The CDR3 here is CASSLEGRRSGANVLTF. The CDR3 DNA reads TGTGCCAGCAGCTTAGAGGGACGGCGATCTGGGGCCAACGTCCTGACTTTC.

This clonotype was picked up many times. The chain recombines TRBV5-1 with TRBJ2-7; D is undetermined. Trimming took 0 bases from V and 9 from J, leaving 13 bases between them. CDR3 length equals 13 residues. Germline-derived CDR1 and CDR2 are SGHRS and YFSETQ. CDR3 in amino acids: CASSLAGYSVQYF. The CDR3 DNA is TGCGCCAGCAGCTTGGCTGGGTATTCAGTGCAGTACTTC. Combining the CDR3 with reference TRBV5-1 and TRBJ2-7 gives the whole variable domain KAGVTQTPRYLIKTRGQQVTLSCSPISGHRSVSWYQQTPGQGLQFLFEYFSETQRNKGNFPGRFSGRQFSNSRSEMNVSTLELGDSALYLCASSLAGYSVQYFGPGTRLTVT.

Concerning this clonotype itself: Since a much larger clone is just one base distant, this may be a read error. This likely comes from a read error, as the CDR3 has no conserved phenylalanine or tryptophan at its end. The rearrangement joins TRBV6-2 or TRBV6-3 to TRBJ2-1, with D perhaps matching TRBD2 (7 bases). This CDR3 contains 13 residues. V was trimmed by 8 bases and J by 8 bases, leaving 16 bases between them. Looked up from germline, CDR1 is MNHEY and CDR2 is SVGEGT. CDR3 amino acids: CASWRGGLDEQFL. The CDR3 nucleotides are TGTGCCAGCTGGAGGGGGGGTCTCGATGAGCAGTTCCTC.

V usage is TRBV20-1 and J usage is TRBJ2-7; no definite D call. Deletions cut 3 bases from V and 9 bases from J, with 18 bases between. CDR1 and CDR2 from the germline V gene are DFQATT and SNEGSKA (reference sequence). The CDR3 is 13 residues long. The CDR3 region is CSARMVGYFGQYF. CDR3 nucleotide sequence: TGCAGTGCTAGGATGGTAGGCTACTTCGGGCAGTACTTC.

This clonotype was found many times. The rearrangement links TRBV5-1 to TRBJ2-3, with D unresolved. Germline CDR1 is SGHRS and CDR2 is YFSETQ. The CDR3 length is 14 residues. Trimming took off 1 base at V and 3 bases at J, with 9 bases between the two ends. CDR3 sequence reads: CASSLHPETDTQYF. The DNA for the CDR3 is TGCGCCAGCAGCTTGCATCCGGAGACAGATACGCAGTATTTT.

This clonotype has just a few counts. The chain combines TRBV11-3 with TRBJ2-3; D might be TRBD1 (5 bases). The CDR3 is 15 amino acids. With 4 bases removed from V and 5 bases from J, the gap between germline ends came to 16 bases. The V gene's germline CDR1 is SGHNT and CDR2 YENEEA. The CDR3 sequence is CASSSTGLQGDTQYF. The CDR3 nucleotides read TGTGCCAGCAGCTCGACGGGCCTTCAGGGAGATACGCAGTATTTT.

Regarding this clonotype: A read error may be the cause here, since a much bigger clone is one base away. The chain is built from TRBV3-1 and TRBJ2-7; 7 bases fit TRBD1. V gave up 6 bases and J gave up 7 bases; unmatched junction bases: 18. The CDR3 contains 16 residues. CDR1 and CDR2 (germline): LGHDT, YNNKEL (reference sequence). CDR3 DNA sequence: TGTGCCAGCAGTAACCCGGGACAGTTCTCCTACAATGAGCAGTACTTC. Its translation is CASSNPGQFSYNEQYF.

A single count supports this clonotype. A far larger clone is one base from this, pointing to a likely read error. This chain joins TRBV11-1 and TRBJ2-1; perhaps TRBD2 as D (7 bases). From germline, CDR1 is SGHAT and CDR2 FQDESV (reference sequence). This CDR3 contains 15 residues. Trimming pared 5 bases from V and 4 bases from J, leaving 15 bases between. Written as DNA, the CDR3 is TGTGCCAGCAGCCAATTGGGGAGGGGGTACAATGAGCAGTTCTTC. It is translated as CASSQLGRGYNEQFF.

This clonotype was recorded many times. V is TRBV7-8 and J is TRBJ1-4, with TRBD1 as a possible D gene (6 bases). CDR3 length: 16 amino acids. Germline CDR1 and CDR2: SGHVS and FQNEAQ. The ends were cut back, 5 bases at V and 2 bases at J, with 15 bases in the middle. This CDR3 reads CASSLGAGGTNEKLFF. CDR3 in DNA: TGTGCCAGCAGCCTCGGGGCGGGGGGCACTAATGAAAAACTGTTTTTT.

The chain has TRBV25-1 and TRBJ1-1; tentative D call: TRBD1 (5 bases). Germline V gene lookup returns CDR1 MGHDK and CDR2 SYGVNS. V shed 4 bases and J shed 4 bases, with 16 bases lying between them. The CDR3 consists of 15 residues. The CDR3 sequence: CASSALSGHSTEAFF. In DNA form, the CDR3 reads TGTGCCAGCAGTGCCCTTTCAGGGCATTCCACTGAAGCTTTCTTT.

For this clonotype: One end of the junction varies from germline; a read error may be responsible. The chain uses TRBV3-1 and TRBJ2-1, with TRBD2 matching 9 bases. The V gene's germline CDR1 is LGHDT and CDR2 YNNKEL (reference sequence). The CDR3 is made up of 16 amino acids. CDR3 region: CASSPTAGGHYNEQLF. The CDR3 region has the DNA TGTGCCAGCAGCCCCACGGCGGGAGGGCACTACAATGAGCAGTTATTC.

The V and J genes are TRBV4-1 and TRBJ2-1; D unclear. The germline CDR1 and CDR2 sequences are MGHRA and YSYEKL. The ends were cut back, 0 bases at V and 8 bases at J, with 8 bases in the middle. This CDR3 is built from 13 residues. For the CDR3, the DNA is TGCGCCAGCAGCCAAGATCCCAAGGATGAGCAGTTCTTC. This codes for CASSQDPKDEQFF.

This chain links TRBV9 with TRBJ2-1, with D perhaps TRBD2 (6 bases). V was trimmed by 0 bases and J by 2 bases, leaving 15 bases between them. CDR1 and CDR2 (germline): SGDLS, YYNGEE. The CDR3 has 17 amino acids. The CDR3 sequence: CASSVGRRGEPYNEQFF. CDR3 coding DNA: TGTGCCAGCAGCGTAGGGCGGAGGGGAGAGCCCTACAATGAGCAGTTCTTC.

The chain combines TRBV9 with TRBJ2-3; D gene unclear. The CDR3 runs to 12 residues. The germline V and J ends were trimmed by 0 bases and 4 bases, with 3 bases remaining between them. Per the germline V gene, CDR1 is SGDLS and CDR2 is YYNGEE. The CDR3 nucleotides are TGTGCCAGCAGCGTAGGAGCAGATACGCAGTATTTT. It is translated as CASSVGADTQYF.

This clonotype was picked up many times. This chain uses TRBV3-1 with TRBJ1-5, with TRBD1 matching over 9 bases. Trimming cost V 4 bases and J 7 bases; bases outside gene matches: 11. The CDR3 is made up of 16 amino acids. Germline V gene sequence: CDR1 LGHDT, CDR2 YNNKEL (reference sequence). The CDR3 nucleotides read TGTGCCAGCAGCCCGGGGACAGGGCCTTCTAACCAGCCCCAGCATTTT. The encoded protein is CASSPGTGPSNQPQHF.

This clonotype turned up a few times. This sequence joins TRBV5-1 and TRBJ2-1; 7 bases align to TRBD1. Germline V gives CDR1 SGHRS, CDR2 YFSETQ. V trimming: 5 bases; J trimming: 4 bases; junction bases outside the gene matches: 9. CDR3 length equals 15 residues. For the CDR3, the DNA is TGCGCCAGCAGTCCCGCAGGGGGACAATACAATGAGCAGTTCTTC. It is translated as CASSPAGGQYNEQFF.

This clonotype was counted ten times or more. The genes are TRBV29-1 and TRBJ2-1; perhaps TRBD1 as D (6 bases). The germline V gene encodes CDR1 SQVTM and CDR2 ANQGSEA. CDR3 length: 15 amino acids. The germline V and J ends were trimmed by 6 bases and 0 bases, with 15 bases remaining between them. CDR3 coding DNA: TGCAGCGTGGGGATCAACAGGGACTCCTACAATGAGCAGTTCTTC. This gives the protein CSVGINRDSYNEQFF.

Written as DNA, the CDR3 is TGCAGCGTACGGGTTCTCGACTATGGCTACACCTTC. The encoded protein is CSVRVLDYGYTF. The chain combines TRBV29-1 with TRBJ1-2; D gene uncertain. Germline values: CDR1 SQVTM, CDR2 ANQGSEA. This CDR3 has 12 amino acids. V lost 6 bases and J 3 bases, leaving 11 bases between the germline ends.

This clonotype was observed at least ten times. This chain uses TRBV6-1 with TRBJ1-6; TRBD1 matches 9 bases. The junction had 10 bases not matched to a gene; V was cut back by 6 bases and J by 10 bases. The CDR3 loop spans 15 amino acids. Germline V gives CDR1 MNHNS, CDR2 SASEGT. The CDR3 nucleotides are TGTGCCAGCAGCGATATAACAGGGGGCTGGTCACCCCTCCACTTT. Translating gives CASSDITGGWSPLHF.

This clonotype was seen ten or more times. This rearrangement joins TRBV18 to TRBJ2-1; TRBD2 aligns across 7 bases. The CDR3 loop spans 16 amino acids. Germline CDR1 KGHSH, CDR2 LQKENI. With 2 bases clipped from V and 7 bases from J, the junction kept 11 bases outside the gene matches. In nucleotides, the CDR3 is TGTGCCAGCTCACCAGAGCTAGCGGCCGGGTTAAATGAGCAGTTCTTC. Translation gives CASSPELAAGLNEQFF. The full variable domain, with the rest looked up from reference TRBV18 and TRBJ2-1, is NAGVMQNPRHLVRRRGQEARLRCSPMKGHSHVYWYRQLPEEGLKFMVYLQKENIIDESGMPKERFSAEFPKEGPSILRIQQVVRGDSAAYFCASSPELAAGLNEQFFGPGTRLTVL.